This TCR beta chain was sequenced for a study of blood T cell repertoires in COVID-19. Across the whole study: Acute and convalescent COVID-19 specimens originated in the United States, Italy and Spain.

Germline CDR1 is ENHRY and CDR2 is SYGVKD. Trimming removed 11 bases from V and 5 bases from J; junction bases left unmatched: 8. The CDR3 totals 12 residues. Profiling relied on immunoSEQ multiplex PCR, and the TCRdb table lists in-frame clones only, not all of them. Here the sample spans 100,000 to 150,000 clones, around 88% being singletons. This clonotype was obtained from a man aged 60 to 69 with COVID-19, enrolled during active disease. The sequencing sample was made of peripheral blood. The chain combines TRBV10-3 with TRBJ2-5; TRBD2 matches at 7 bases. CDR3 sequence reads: CAARGGFETQYF. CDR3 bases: TGTGCCGCTCGGGGAGGGTTTGAGACCCAGTACTTC.